Described below is a single TCR beta chain sequence and its context. Some clones are missing from TCRdb's copy, which holds only in-frame ones; the method was immunoSEQ multiplex PCR. The data show 100,000 to 150,000 clones, about 81% seen once. These data originate in a study of blood T cell repertoires in COVID-19. Study-level information: COVID-19 samples, acute and convalescent, were from the United States, Italy and Spain. The cDNA or gDNA used as material had been derived from T cells, B-cell-depleted T cells, or PBMCs.

With V trimmed by 2 bases and J by 1 base, 10 bases remained unmatched. Germline CDR1 and CDR2: KGHDR and SFDVKD. The CDR3 runs 17 residues. This chain links TRBV24-1 with TRBJ2-7; TRBD1 agrees at 7 bases. This TCR was recovered from a woman aged 45-65 years with acute or convalescent COVID-19. The sample taken for sequencing was peripheral blood. The CDR3 DNA is TGTGCCACCAGTGATTGGGGATGGGACAGCCCATCCTACGAGCAGTACTTC. Translated: CATSDWGWDSPSYEQYF.